Listed here are 24 T cell receptor beta chains from one sample, sequenced in a study of blood T cell repertoires in COVID-19 (dated by TCRdb to about 2020). The library was built by means of the immunoSEQ multiplex PCR assay. The source is immuneACCESS, and TCRdb retained only in-frame sequences with V and J called. Part of the clones is not carried over; for the studies checked, unresolved V genes explain less than half of this, and the remainder is unexplained. The sample table records 220,000 or so clones; roughly 80% of these occur just once. More than 2% of the sample goes to the ten largest clones. Sequencing used peripheral blood. These TCRs come from a woman aged 60-75 years with acute or convalescent COVID-19.

This clone is a singleton in its sample. The gene calls are TRBV19 and TRBJ1-1; D is possibly TRBD1 (5 bases). This CDR3 has 12 residues. V lost 7 bases to trimming and J lost 8 bases, with 14 bases between them. The germline CDR1 and CDR2 sequences are LNHDA and SQIVND (reference sequence). The CDR3, as DNA: TGTGCCAGTAACCAGGCGGGGGGAGAAGCTTTCTTT. It encodes CASNQAGGEAFF.

The CDR3 loop is CASSEGGQKYEQYF. As DNA, the CDR3 is TGTGCCAGCAGTGAGGGGGGACAGAAGTACGAGCAGTACTTC. The chain employs TRBV6-1 and TRBJ2-7; perhaps TRBD1 as D (7 bases). Germline CDR1 MNHNS, CDR2 SASEGT. V was clipped by 3 bases and J by 4 bases, with 13 bases between them. CDR3 length equals 14 residues.

V gene TRBV3-1 (or the pseudogene TRBV3-2) combines with J gene TRBJ1-5; 7 bases align to TRBD1. Germline CDR1 reads LGHDT; CDR2 reads YNNKEL (reference sequence). There are 16 residues in the CDR3. The junction had 3 bases not matched to a gene; V was cut back by 1 base and J by 0 bases. CDR3 DNA: TGTGCCAGCAGCCAAGGGGGACAGTATAGCAATCAGCCCCAGCATTTT. Translating gives CASSQGGQYSNQPQHF.

The J gene is TRBJ2-1, the V gene TRBV7-9; D may be TRBD1 (5 bases). V gave up 1 base and J gave up 0 bases, with 10 bases separating them. Germline CDR1 and CDR2: SEHNR and FQNEAQ (reference sequence). The CDR3 totals 16 residues. DNA for the CDR3: TGTGCCAGCAGCTTAGGGACAACAAGCTCCTACAATGAGCAGTTCTTC. This gives the protein CASSLGTTSSYNEQFF.

J is TRBJ1-2 and V is TRBV2, with D uncertain. Looked up from germline, CDR1 is SNHLY and CDR2 is FYNNEI. Trimming took 10 bases from V and 10 from J, leaving 16 bases between them. The CDR3 is 11 residues long. CDR3 DNA sequence: TGTGCCATCGCGGGAGGGAAGTACTACACCTTC. Amino acid sequence: CAIAGGKYYTF.

The chain uses TRBV18 and TRBJ2-5, with 8 bases identical to TRBD1. The CDR3 has 16 residues. V shed 5 bases, J shed 1 base, and the junction held 9 bases outside the gene matches. Per germline, CDR1 KGHSH and CDR2 LQKENI. The CDR3 sequence: CASSNRGRGPQETQYF. For the CDR3, the DNA is TGTGCCAGCTCAAATCGAGGCAGGGGGCCCCAAGAGACCCAGTACTTC.

The chain couples TRBV5-1 to TRBJ1-1, with 7 bases aligning to TRBD1. Looked up from germline, CDR1 is SGHRS and CDR2 is YFSETQ. The CDR3 loop spans 14 amino acids. Trimming cost V 4 bases and J 1 base; bases outside gene matches: 4. CDR3 DNA sequence: TGCGCCAGCAGCCCAAGACAGGGGAACACTGAAGCTTTCTTT. Its protein is CASSPRQGNTEAFF.

This sequence joins TRBV6-5 and TRBJ1-1; 9 positions agree with TRBD1. Germline-derived CDR1 and CDR2 are MNHEY and SVGAGI. CDR3 length equals 15 residues. Trimming at V came to 0 bases and at J to 3 bases, leaving 2 bases not matched to a gene. DNA for the CDR3: TGTGCCAGCAGTTACTCCGGGACAGGGCACACTGAAGCTTTCTTT. Translating it yields CASSYSGTGHTEAFF.

The rearrangement links TRBV3-1 (or the pseudogene TRBV3-2) to TRBJ1-2; 8 nucleotides line up with TRBD1. Germline-derived CDR1 and CDR2 are LGHDT and YNNKEL (reference sequence). The J segment lost 7 bases and the V segment lost 1 base, leaving 11 bases of the junction unmatched. The CDR3 is made up of 16 amino acids. The CDR3 nucleotides read TGTGCCAGCAGCCAAGTTGGAGCAGGGGGCGTCGGTGGCTACACCTTC. The encoded protein is CASSQVGAGGVGGYTF.

The chain combines TRBV12-3 or TRBV12-4 with TRBJ1-2, with D possibly being TRBD1 (6 bases). V was cut by 6 bases and J by 6 bases, with 14 bases left in between. The CDR3 is made up of 13 amino acids. CDR3: CASRKQGYDGYTF. The CDR3 DNA reads TGTGCCAGCAGAAAGCAGGGGTACGATGGCTACACCTTC.

The CDR3 loop reads CATSRRGTSNQPQHF. The CDR3 region has the DNA TGTGCCACCAGCAGACGGGGGACTAGCAATCAGCCCCAGCATTTT. V and J are TRBV15 and TRBJ1-5; a weak D match, TRBD1 (5 bases). The V end was cut by 2 bases, the J end by 0 bases, with 8 bases between. The germline CDR1 and CDR2 sequences are LNHNV and YYDKDF (reference sequence). The CDR3 has 15 amino acids.

The chain links TRBV28 to TRBJ2-3, with 7 bases fitting TRBD2. Germline V CDR1 and CDR2: MDHEN, SYDVKM. Germline trimming cut 3 bases from V and 2 bases from J; bases unmatched to any gene: 5. The CDR3 is 15 residues long. CDR3 loop: CASSFERGTTDTQYF. In nucleotides, the CDR3 is TGTGCCAGCAGTTTCGAGCGGGGAACCACAGATACGCAGTATTTT.

V gene TRBV9 combines with J gene TRBJ2-5, with 7 bases matching TRBD1. The CDR3 extends over 15 amino acids. J was trimmed by 1 base and V by 3 bases; bases with no gene match: 6. Germline loops: CDR1 SGDLS, CDR2 YYNGEE. The CDR3 is CASSAEGTVQETQYF. CDR3 nucleotides: TGTGCCAGCAGCGCGGAAGGGACAGTCCAAGAGACCCAGTACTTC.

A few counts support this clone. The V and J genes are TRBV21-1 and TRBJ2-7; TRBD1, the table's D call, was not compared with the DNA. TRBV21-1 is marked as a pseudogene. This CDR3 is built from 16 residues. The chain's CDR3 is CASSEYRGHGSYEQYF. DNA for the CDR3: TGTGCCAGCAGTGAATACAGGGGCCATGGCTCCTACGAGCAGTACTTC.

The chain has TRBV4-3 and TRBJ1-2; 8 nucleotides agree with TRBD1. The V gene's germline CDR1 is LGHNA and CDR2 YSLEER. With V trimmed by 0 bases and J by 5 bases, 11 bases remained unmatched. The CDR3 loop spans 17 amino acids. The CDR3 reads CASSQEPFGQGNYGYTF. The CDR3 DNA sequence: TGCGCCAGCAGCCAAGAACCATTCGGACAGGGAAATTATGGCTACACCTTC.

The rearrangement uses TRBV7-8 and TRBJ1-2; weak D call: TRBD1 (5 bases). Germline V gene sequence: CDR1 SGHVS, CDR2 FQNEAQ. V was shortened by 1 base and J by 2 bases, with 14 bases between the two germline ends. The CDR3 covers 16 residues. CDR3 DNA: TGTGCCAGCAGCTTAGAGGGCGGACACCTAAACTATGGCTACACCTTC. Translation gives CASSLEGGHLNYGYTF.

The chain uses TRBV5-5 and TRBJ2-7, with 9 positions matching TRBD1. The CDR3 is 15 amino acids. With 4 bases clipped from V and 7 bases from J, the junction kept 12 bases outside the gene matches. The germline CDR1 and CDR2 sequences are SGHKS and YYEKEE (reference sequence). CDR3 coding DNA: TGTGCCAGCAGCCGGACAGGGGACCCCCTAACGGAGCAGTACTTC. Translation gives CASSRTGDPLTEQYF.

This clone came up once. J is TRBJ1-5 and V is TRBV4-3; D is undetermined. This CDR3 contains 16 residues. Germline V gene sequence: CDR1 LGHNA, CDR2 YSLEER. The V gene lost 0 bases and the J gene lost 6 bases, with 15 bases spanning the gap. The DNA for the CDR3 is TGCGCCAGCAGCCAAGATGGGCACATAAAAGGTCAGCCCCAGCATTTT. It yields the protein CASSQDGHIKGQPQHF.

The rearrangement links TRBV5-5 to TRBJ2-7; D is ambiguous. V was clipped by 4 bases and J by 3 bases, with 5 bases between them. CDR3 length: 11 residues. Germline loops: CDR1 SGHKS, CDR2 YYEKEE (reference sequence). In DNA, the CDR3 is TGTGCCAGCAGCCCAAACTACGAGCAGTACTTC. This sequence encodes CASSPNYEQYF. The complete variable domain, with remaining parts taken from reference TRBV5-5 and TRBJ2-7, reads DAGVTQSPTHLIKTRGQQVTLRCSPISGHKSVSWYQQVLGQGPQFIFQYYEKEERGRGNFPDRFSARQFPNYSSELNVNALLLGDSALYLCASSPNYEQYFGPGTRLTVT.

The chain combines TRBV3-1 (or the pseudogene TRBV3-2) with TRBJ1-6; the D is unclear. V was cut by 0 bases and J by 9 bases, with 9 bases left in between. Germline CDR1 and CDR2: LGHDT and YNNKEL (reference sequence). This CDR3 region has 14 residues. CDR3 in amino acids: CASSQDFRGSPLHF. CDR3 in DNA: TGTGCCAGCAGCCAAGATTTTAGAGGTTCACCCCTCCACTTT.

The V and J genes are TRBV5-1 and TRBJ2-7, with D possibly matching TRBD2 (5 bases). Germline CDR1 SGHRS, CDR2 YFSETQ. The CDR3 covers 14 residues. The V end was cut by 0 bases, the J end by 3 bases, with 10 bases between. CDR3 region: CASSLAGVNYEQYF. The CDR3 DNA follows: TGCGCCAGCAGCTTGGCCGGGGTCAACTACGAGCAGTACTTC. The variable domain in full, completed from reference TRBV5-1 and TRBJ2-7, reads KAGVTQTPRYLIKTRGQQVTLSCSPISGHRSVSWYQQTPGQGLQFLFEYFSETQRNKGNFPGRFSGRQFSNSRSEMNVSTLELGDSALYLCASSLAGVNYEQYFGPGTRLTVT.

The chain links TRBV9 to TRBJ2-3; D is unclear. CDR1 is SGDLS and CDR2 is YYNGEE in the germline V gene. Trimming left V 0 bases short and J 3 bases short, with 5 bases between. The CDR3 is made up of 13 amino acids. Here the CDR3 DNA reads TGTGCCAGCAGCGTAGTATTGACAGATACGCAGTATTTT. It encodes CASSVVLTDTQYF. The entire variable domain, with the rest obtained from reference TRBV9 and TRBJ2-3, is as follows: DSGVTQTPKHLITATGQRVTLRCSPRSGDLSVYWYQQSLDQGLQFLIQYYNGEERAKGNILERFSAQQFPDLHSELNLSSLELGDSALYFCASSVVLTDTQYFGPGTRLTVL.

The gene calls are TRBV6-5 and TRBJ1-2; unclear D gene. CDR1 MNHEY and CDR2 SVGAGI come from the germline V gene. V lost 4 bases, J lost 8 bases, and 8 bases lay in between. The CDR3 is 11 amino acids. The CDR3 protein is CASSSRSGYTF. CDR3 in DNA: TGTGCCAGCAGTTCGAGGTCCGGCTACACCTTC.

J is TRBJ1-5 and V is TRBV6-5; 10 bases fit TRBD1. The CDR3 is made up of 15 amino acids. In germline, CDR1 is MNHEY, CDR2 SVGAGI. V gave up 5 bases and J gave up 8 bases; unmatched junction bases: 9. This chain's CDR3 is CASSPTGGVGKPQHF. CDR3 coding DNA: TGTGCCAGCAGTCCGACAGGGGGCGTTGGAAAGCCCCAGCATTTT.